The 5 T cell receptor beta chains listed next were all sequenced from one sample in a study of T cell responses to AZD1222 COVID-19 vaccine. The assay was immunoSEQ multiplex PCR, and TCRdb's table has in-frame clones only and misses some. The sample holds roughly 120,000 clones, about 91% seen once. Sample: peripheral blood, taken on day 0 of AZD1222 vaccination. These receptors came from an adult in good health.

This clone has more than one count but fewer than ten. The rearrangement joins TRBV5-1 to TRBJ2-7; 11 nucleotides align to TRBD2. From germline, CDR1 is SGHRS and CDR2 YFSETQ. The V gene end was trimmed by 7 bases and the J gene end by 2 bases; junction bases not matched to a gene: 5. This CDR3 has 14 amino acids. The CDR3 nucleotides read TGCGCCAGCGCTGTACTAGCGGGGGCCTACGAGCAGTACTTC. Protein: CASAVLAGAYEQYF. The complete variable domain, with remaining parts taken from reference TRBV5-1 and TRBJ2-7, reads KAGVTQTPRYLIKTRGQQVTLSCSPISGHRSVSWYQQTPGQGLQFLFEYFSETQRNKGNFPGRFSGRQFSNSRSEMNVSTLELGDSALYLCASAVLAGAYEQYFGPGTRLTVT.

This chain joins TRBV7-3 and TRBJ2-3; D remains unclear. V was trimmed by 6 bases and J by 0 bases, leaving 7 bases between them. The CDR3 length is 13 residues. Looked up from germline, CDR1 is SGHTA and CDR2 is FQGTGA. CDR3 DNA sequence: TGTGCCAGCAGTGTCGGGAGCACAGATACGCAGTATTTT. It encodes CASSVGSTDTQYF. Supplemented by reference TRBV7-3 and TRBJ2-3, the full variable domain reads GAGVSQTPSNKVTEKGKYVELRCDPISGHTALYWYRQSLGQGPEFLIYFQGTGAADDSGLPNDRFFAVRPEGSVSTLKIQRTERGDSAVYLCASSVGSTDTQYFGPGTRLTVL.

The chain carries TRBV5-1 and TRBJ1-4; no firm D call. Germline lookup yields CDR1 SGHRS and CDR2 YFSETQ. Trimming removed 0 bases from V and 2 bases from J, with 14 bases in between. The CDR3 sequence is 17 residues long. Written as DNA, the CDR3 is TGCGCCAGCAGCTTGGTTGGCCCGGTGACGACTAATGAAAAACTGTTTTTT. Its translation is CASSLVGPVTTNEKLFF.

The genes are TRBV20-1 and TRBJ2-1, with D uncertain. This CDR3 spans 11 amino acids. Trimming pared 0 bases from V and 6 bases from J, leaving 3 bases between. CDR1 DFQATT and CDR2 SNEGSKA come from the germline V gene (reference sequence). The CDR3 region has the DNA TGCAGTGCTAGAGACCGCAATGAGCAGTTCTTC. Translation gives CSARDRNEQFF.

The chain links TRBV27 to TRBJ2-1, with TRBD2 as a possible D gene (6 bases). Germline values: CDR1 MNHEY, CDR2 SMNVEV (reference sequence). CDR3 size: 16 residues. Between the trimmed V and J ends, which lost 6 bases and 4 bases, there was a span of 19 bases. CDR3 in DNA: TGTGCCAGCAGCTCCCCCGCCAACGGGGGATACAATGAGCAGTTCTTC. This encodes CASSSPANGGYNEQFF.